A single sample is the source of the 5 T cell receptor beta chains below, sequenced in a study of blood T cell repertoires in COVID-19. This table comes from immunoSEQ multiplex PCR, and its TCRdb copy is limited to in-frame clones, with some not included. Found here are a few hundred thousand clones, approximately 83% of them singletons; the top ten hold 3.8%. Sequencing was carried out using PBMCs or T cells enriched from blood (not recorded which). All receptors come from a woman in her 40s with acute COVID-19.

The chain carries TRBV28 and TRBJ2-7, with 11 bases fitting TRBD2. The CDR3 loop spans 14 amino acids. In germline, CDR1 is MDHEN, CDR2 SYDVKM. V lost 9 bases to trimming and J lost 1 base; unmatched junction nucleotides: 5. CDR3 in amino acids: CASLGTSGSYEQYF. The CDR3 coding sequence is TGTGCCAGTTTGGGGACTAGCGGATCCTACGAGCAGTACTTC.

The chain joins TRBV19 to TRBJ2-7; D might be TRBD2 (6 bases). Deletions cut 7 bases from V and 3 bases from J, with 16 bases between. The CDR3 is 14 amino acids. Germline V gives CDR1 LNHDA, CDR2 SQIVND (reference sequence). The CDR3 is CASTPAGRLYEQYF. CDR3 DNA sequence: TGTGCCAGTACGCCCGCAGGGAGGCTCTACGAGCAGTACTTC.

This clone appeared a few times. The V gene is TRBV5-1, the J gene TRBJ2-7; D is undetermined. V lost 4 bases to trimming and J lost 2 bases, with 10 bases between them. CDR1 and CDR2 (germline): SGHRS, YFSETQ. The CDR3 length is 13 residues. In DNA form, the CDR3 reads TGCGCCAGCAGCACGCAGGCCCCCTACGAGCAGTACTTC. It codes for CASSTQAPYEQYF.

The J gene is TRBJ2-7, the V gene TRBV2, with D perhaps TRBD2 (5 bases). The CDR3 is 13 residues long. Per the germline V gene, CDR1 is SNHLY and CDR2 is FYNNEI. Trimming stripped 6 bases from V and 3 bases from J, with 12 bases between. CDR3 DNA: TGTGCCAGCAGAGATAGCGCCTACTACGAGCAGTACTTC. It encodes CASRDSAYYEQYF.

This clone was recorded once. V usage is TRBV9 and J usage is TRBJ2-1, with TRBD2 identical over 13 bases. The CDR3 covers 15 residues. The ends lost 0 bases at V and 8 bases at J; junction bases unmatched: 2. Germline V gene data show CDR1 as SGDLS and CDR2 as YYNGEE. CDR3 nucleotides: TGTGCCAGCAGCGTAGGACTAGCGGGGGGCTATGAGCAGTTCTTC. Its protein product is CASSVGLAGGYEQFF. The variable domain in full, with the rest retrieved from reference TRBV9 and TRBJ2-1, is DSGVTQTPKHLITATGQRVTLRCSPRSGDLSVYWYQQSLDQGLQFLIQYYNGEERAKGNILERFSAQQFPDLHSELNLSSLELGDSALYFCASSVGLAGGYEQFFGPGTRLTVL.